These T cell receptor beta chains were read from a single sample in a study of cytomegalovirus exposure and HLA in healthy donors. TCRdb keeps only in-frame clones here, not all; method: immunoSEQ multiplex PCR. The table includes 90,000 or so clones, 65% to 80% detected once. The specimen sequenced was PBMCs. All receptors come from a woman aged 18-29 years in good health and CMV-seropositive. CDR3s include the opening cysteine and the closing phenylalanine or tryptophan. Fields, in order: J gene, D gene, V gene, clone size, CDR3 DNA, CDR3 protein. D genes are given only for firm matches. A clone size is listed for some rows: how often the clone was seen (once, few, many), or a class if it is expanded.

TRBJ2-3	.	TRBV5-4	.	TGTGCCAGCAGCGGGGGGGGGCTCGCTGCAGATACGCAGTATTTT	CASSGGGLAADTQYF
TRBJ2-7	TRBD1	TRBV7-2	.	TGTGCCAGCAGCTTAGCGTCCGGGACAGGATACGAGCAGTACTTC	CASSLASGTGYEQYF
TRBJ1-3	.	TRBV7-8	.	TGTGCCAGCAGCTTCGGCTTTTATGCAGGGGCTAGCTCTGGAAACACCATATATTTT	CASSFGFYAGASSGNTIYF
TRBJ2-7	.	TRBV2	.	TGTGCCAGCAGTGAAGCTCTGGGGGCTAGCTCCTACGAGCAGTACTTC	CASSEALGASSYEQYF
TRBJ2-1	.	TRBV13	.	TGCGCCAGCAGCTTAGCCTCCGGGAATGAGCAGTTCTTC	CASSLASGNEQFF
TRBJ1-2	.	TRBV5-3	.	TGTGCCAGAAGCTTGGGGGCAGCCTCGGGCTACACCTTC	CARSLGAASGYTF
TRBJ2-5	TRBD1	TRBV28	.	TGTGCCAGCAGTCTTCACAGGGGATGGGAGACCCAGTACTTC	CASSLHRGWETQYF
TRBJ2-1	.	TRBV5-1	few	TGCGCCAGCAGCTTGGGAGGCAATGAGCAGTTCTTC	CASSLGGNEQFF
TRBJ1-3	TRBD1	TRBV19	once	TGTGCCAGTAGTACAGGGACAGGATCTGGAAACACCATATATTTT	CASSTGTGSGNTIYF
TRBJ1-2	.	TRBV7-8	.	TGTGCCAGCAGCTTCCGGGACACCTACTATGGCTACACCTTC	CASSFRDTYYGYTF
TRBJ2-4	TRBD2	TRBV7-2	.	TGTGCCAGCAACCCACGGGGGGGAGGGGGGTTAGCCAAAAACATTCAGTACTTC	CASNPRGGGGLAKNIQYF
TRBJ1-1	TRBD1	TRBV7-2	.	TGTGCCAGCATTCACAGGGGTGGAGGCACTGAAGCTTTCTTT	CASIHRGGGTEAFF
TRBJ1-4	TRBD1	TRBV4-2	.	TGTGCCAGCAGCCAAGAACCGGGACAGGGTAGTGAAAAACTGTTTTTT	CASSQEPGQGSEKLFF
TRBJ1-1	.	TRBV9	.	TGTGCCAGCAGCGTAGAAGAGGGTCTGGAAGCTTTCTTT	CASSVEEGLEAFF
TRBJ2-7	.	TRBV7-6	.	TGTGCCAGCAGCTTAGGGTCGGGGGTATACGAGCAGTACTTC	CASSLGSGVYEQYF
TRBJ2-7	TRBD2	TRBV19	.	TGTGCCAGTAGTATGGGGTCTACTAGCGTCTACGAGCAGTACTTC	CASSMGSTSVYEQYF
TRBJ2-2	.	TRBV19	.	TGTGCCAGTAGATCCGGCACCGGGGAGCTGTTTTTT	CASRSGTGELFF
TRBJ2-3	.	TRBV19	.	TGTGCCAGTAGTACGGCAGATACGCAGTATTTT	CASSTADTQYF
TRBJ2-1	TRBD2	TRBV4-3	.	TGCGCCAGCAGCCAGCACTTAGCGGGAGGAGTCAATGAGCAGTTCTTC	CASSQHLAGGVNEQFF
TRBJ1-2	TRBD1	TRBV7-9	few	TGTGCCAGCAGCTTAGATGGGACAGGACATGGCTACACCTTC	CASSLDGTGHGYTF
TRBJ2-1	TRBD1	TRBV5-6	.	TGTGCCAGCAGCTGGACAGGCGTAAACAATGAGCAGTTCTTC	CASSWTGVNNEQFF
TRBJ1-3	TRBD1	TRBV6-6	once	TGTGCCAGCAGGACAGGGGGCCCTGGAAACACCATATATTTT	CASRTGGPGNTIYF
TRBJ2-2	TRBD2	TRBV4-2	.	TGTGCCAGCAGCCAAGACGGGAGGGCCTACACCGGGGAGCTGTTTTTT	CASSQDGRAYTGELFF
TRBJ1-4	TRBD1	TRBV7-8	.	TGTGCCAGCAGCTTCAGGGGGGTCAATGAAAAACTGTTTTTT	CASSFRGVNEKLFF
TRBJ2-7	TRBD2	TRBV4-2	.	TGTGCCAGCAGCCAAGGACTAGCGGGGGACTTCAACGAGCAGTACTTC	CASSQGLAGDFNEQYF
TRBJ2-7	.	TRBV7-2	.	TGTGCCAGCAGCTTAGAGTGGGGGCCCTACGAGCAGTACTTC	CASSLEWGPYEQYF
TRBJ2-7	.	TRBV9	.	TGTGCCAGCAGCGCGACAGGCTACGAGCAGTACTTC	CASSATGYEQYF
TRBJ1-3	TRBD1	TRBV2	.	TGTGCCAGCAGCAGCGGACAGGGGGATCGGGCTGGAAACACCATATATTTT	CASSSGQGDRAGNTIYF
TRBJ2-7	TRBD2	TRBV6-6	.	TGTGCCAGCAGTTACCCGGGACTAGCGGGAGAGCAGTACTTC	CASSYPGLAGEQYF
TRBJ2-2	TRBD2	TRBV27	.	TGTGCCAGCAGTTTGGCCGGGACTAGCATAATCGGGGAGCTGTTTTTT	CASSLAGTSIIGELFF
TRBJ2-1	TRBD2	TRBV25-1	.	TGTGCCAGCAGTGAGGCCGAGCGGGAGGTGGATGAGCAGTTCTTC	CASSEAEREVDEQFF
TRBJ1-4	TRBD1	TRBV10-3	.	TGTGCCACCGGACAGGGCGGTGAAAAACTGTTTTTT	CATGQGGEKLFF
TRBJ1-2	TRBD1	TRBV2	.	TGTGCCAGCAGGGAGAGGACAGGGGATAACTATGGCTACACCTTC	CASRERTGDNYGYTF
TRBJ2-2	TRBD1	TRBV19	once	TGTGCCAGTAGTTCCTTAGGGACAGGGAACACCGGGGAGCTGTTTTTT	CASSSLGTGNTGELFF
TRBJ2-1	.	TRBV5-1	few	TGCGCCAGCAGCCCCTTAAGGGGGATGAACAATGAGCAGTTCTTC	CASSPLRGMNNEQFF
TRBJ1-5	TRBD1	TRBV27	few	TGTGCCAGCAGTCCCCACTCCGGACAGGGGGCTGCTAATCAGCCCCAGCATTTT	CASSPHSGQGAANQPQHF
TRBJ2-1	TRBD2	TRBV7-2	.	TGTGCCAGCAGCTTAGGAGGGTTAGCGGGTGAGCAGTTCTTC	CASSLGGLAGEQFF